This TCR beta chain was found in a study of T cells in Graves' hyperthyroidism and ophthalmopathy (dated by TCRdb to between 2018 and 2020). With regard to the full study: Peripheral blood was collected at initial diagnosis, before any treatment. The roughly 94 discovery patients were randomly split 7:3 into training and test sets. To identify TCR V-J signatures that set the groups apart, the researchers used a discovery cohort of approximately 98 patients, made up of fewer than 50 with Graves' ophthalmopathy and some 55 with stable Graves' hyperthyroidism. Prospective prediction of ophthalmopathy was tested in an independent validation cohort of some 19 hyperthyroidism patients and roughly 16 patients who later progressed to ophthalmopathy. The study also compared thyroid tissue and blood T-cell repertoires from roughly 6 Graves' hyperthyroidism patients. The paper describes TCR Vbeta CDR3 sequencing of roughly 130 peripheral blood samples, made up of some 40 ophthalmopathy patients, over 70 hyperthyroidism patients and 17 progressor patients. Following sampling, methimazole starting at 30 mg daily was given to hyperthyroidism patients, and high-dose intravenous methylprednisolone was given to ophthalmopathy patients. The paper as a whole reports these results and caveats: Most expanded thyroid clonotypes (frequency above 0.001) were also detected in blood, suggesting blood repertoires may reflect thyroid immune responses. In validation, the model predicted progression to ophthalmopathy a median of 6.5 months before onset, with over 55% sensitivity and about 72% specificity. A model built on a 13 V-J signature distinguished ophthalmopathy from stable hyperthyroidism, reaching 85% to 90% sensitivity and 81.08% specificity in cross-validation and 80%/75% in testing. No statistical method was used to set the sample size in advance, and investigators knew the group allocation.

Taken from the germline V gene (reference sequence), the CDR1 and CDR2 loops are SSHAT and FNYEAQ. The CDR3 holds 14 amino acids from the cysteine to the phenylalanine. Kept here is only the CDR3 DNA, which spans 42 bases and is read in frame from base 1. Amplification of TCR beta CDR3 regions was carried out from RNA transcripts. A first-round RT-PCR of the TCR CDR3 used the HTBI primer set with the Qiagen OneStep RT-PCR kit. A second multiplex PCR round built the libraries, followed by size selection and purification. Paired-end sequencing of the libraries was performed with 100 bp reads on an Illumina HiSeq2000. The authors' pipeline ran thus. SOAPnuke was used to process the raw data, with reads discarded if the reads contained adapters or uncalled bases, had a mean Phred below 15, or lacked an exact constant-primer or identifier match. COPE v1.2.5 was used to merge high-quality paired reads, and clonotypes were defined as unique nucleotide sequences. MiTCR v1.1 was used to align clonotypes to the IMGT TRBV, TRBD and TRBJ reference segments. The analysis included only V-J combinations with a frequency above 0.0001, which together covered around 99% of the repertoires. A TCS score was defined as the ratio between F50 (clonal expansion) and ExV (chaos), using BLOSUM62-based TCRdist between CDR3 peptides within each V-J. Welch's t-statistics and random forest reduced around 510 V-J features to 13, which were used in a naive Bayes classifier (R e1071). TCRdb reanalyzed the raw reads on its own, using fastp at Q25 for trimming and MiXCR for clone calling, and kept in-frame beta chains. Each entry merges the rows of one CDR3 protein and shows their most common DNA and genes. None of the V and J calls come from the authors' own analysis; TCRdb made them. Within this sample are about 250,000 distinct CDR3 sequences, with roughly 22% of them counted one time only. About 60% of the sample goes to the ten largest clones.

Ophthalmopathy patients had moderately to severely active disease, Clinical Activity Score of at least 3, NOSPECS grade of at least 4, and duration under 3 months. Patients with uncontrolled infections, other autoimmune diseases, pregnancy or lactation were excluded. Diagnoses were based on clinical symptoms, serum thyroxine and TRAb, thyroid ultrasound and orbital computed tomography. PBMCs were separated from over 9 ml of fresh peripheral blood using Ficoll-Paque density gradient centrifugation. Trizol reagent was used to extract total RNA, and RNA quality was then checked on an Agilent 2100 Bioanalyzer. Note on this clonotype: What antigen it recognizes has not been identified. One end of the junction fails to match germline, which may point to a read error.

The specimen sequenced was blood. Recombination joined TRBV7-7 with TRBJ2-2; TRBD1 is a possible D gene, resting on 6 matching bases. The sequence was collected from a man between 25 and 39 years old with Graves' ophthalmopathy. The CDR3 loop reads CASSRQANTGELFF. The sequence in DNA is TGTGCTAGCAGTCGACAGGCTAACACCGGGGAGCTGTTTTTT.